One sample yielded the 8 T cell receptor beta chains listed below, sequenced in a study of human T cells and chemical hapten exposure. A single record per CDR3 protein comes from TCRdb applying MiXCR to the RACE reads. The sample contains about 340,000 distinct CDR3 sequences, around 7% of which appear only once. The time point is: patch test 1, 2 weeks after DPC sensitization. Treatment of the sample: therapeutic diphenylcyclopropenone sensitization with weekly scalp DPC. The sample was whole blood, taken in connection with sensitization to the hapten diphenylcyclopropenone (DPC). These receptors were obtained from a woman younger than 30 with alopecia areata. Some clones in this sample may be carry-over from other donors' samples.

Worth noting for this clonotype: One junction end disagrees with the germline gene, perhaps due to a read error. CDR3 amino acids: CAFSSGPSNEQFF. DNA of the CDR3: TGTGCCTTCAGCTCCGGGCCCAGCAATGAGCAGTTCTTC. J is TRBJ2-1 and V is TRBV10-3; D is unresolved. The CDR3 has 13 residues. Germline-derived CDR1 and CDR2 are ENHRY and SYGVKD.

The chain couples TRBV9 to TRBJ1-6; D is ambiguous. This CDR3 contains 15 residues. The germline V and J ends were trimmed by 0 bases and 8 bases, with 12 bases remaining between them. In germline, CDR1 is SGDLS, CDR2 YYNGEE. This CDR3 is CASSVDGGGDSPLHF. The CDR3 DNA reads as TGTGCCAGCAGCGTAGATGGAGGCGGTGATTCACCCCTCCACTTT.

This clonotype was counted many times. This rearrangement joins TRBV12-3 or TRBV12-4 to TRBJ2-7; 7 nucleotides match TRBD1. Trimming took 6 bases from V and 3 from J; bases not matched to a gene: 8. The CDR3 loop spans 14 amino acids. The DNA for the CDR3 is TGTGCCAGCAGGCTAGGGACAGCGAACTACGAGCAGTACTTC. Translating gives CASRLGTANYEQYF.

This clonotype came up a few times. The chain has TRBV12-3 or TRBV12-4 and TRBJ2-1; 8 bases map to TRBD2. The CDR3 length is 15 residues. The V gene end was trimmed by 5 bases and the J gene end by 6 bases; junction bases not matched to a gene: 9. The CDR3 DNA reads TGTGCCAGCAGTCGGCTGGCGGGACTAGTCAATGAGCAGTTCTTC. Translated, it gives CASSRLAGLVNEQFF.

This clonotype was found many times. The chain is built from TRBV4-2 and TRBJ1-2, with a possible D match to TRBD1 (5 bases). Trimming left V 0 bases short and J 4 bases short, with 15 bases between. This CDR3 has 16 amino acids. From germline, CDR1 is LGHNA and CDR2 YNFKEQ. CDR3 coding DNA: TGTGCCAGCAGCCAAGAGCCAGGGAGTAGGATCTATGGCTACACCTTC. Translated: CASSQEPGSRIYGYTF.

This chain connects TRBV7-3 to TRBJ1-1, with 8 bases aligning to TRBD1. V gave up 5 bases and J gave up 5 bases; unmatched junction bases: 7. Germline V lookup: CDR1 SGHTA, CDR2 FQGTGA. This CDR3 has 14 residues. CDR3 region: CASSPTGDVTEAFF. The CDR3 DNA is TGTGCCAGCAGCCCGACAGGGGACGTGACTGAAGCTTTCTTT. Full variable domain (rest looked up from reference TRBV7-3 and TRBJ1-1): GAGVSQTPSNKVTEKGKYVELRCDPISGHTALYWYRQSLGQGPEFLIYFQGTGAADDSGLPNDRFFAVRPEGSVSTLKIQRTERGDSAVYLCASSPTGDVTEAFFGQGTRLTVV.

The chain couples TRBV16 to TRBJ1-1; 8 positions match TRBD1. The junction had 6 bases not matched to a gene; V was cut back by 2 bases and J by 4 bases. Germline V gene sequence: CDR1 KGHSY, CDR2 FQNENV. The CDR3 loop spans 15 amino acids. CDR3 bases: TGTGCCAGCAGCCAACAGGGACAGGCTGGCACTGAAGCTTTCTTT. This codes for CASSQQGQAGTEAFF.

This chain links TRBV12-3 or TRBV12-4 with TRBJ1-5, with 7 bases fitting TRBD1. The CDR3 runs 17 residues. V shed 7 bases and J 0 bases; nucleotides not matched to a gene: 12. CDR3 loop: CASTPGTDYYSNQPQHF. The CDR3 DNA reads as TGTGCCAGCACCCCCGGGACAGATTATTATAGCAATCAGCCCCAGCATTTT.